These 13 T cell receptor beta chains originate from one sample sequenced in a study of T cell repertoires in cytomegalovirus infection. TCRdb reprocessed the reads with MiXCR, giving one entry per CDR3 protein. The sample yields about 890,000 distinct CDR3 sequences, under 40% seen once. These receptors have no identified antigens. This material consisted of cultured CD8+ T cells from PBMCs, taken from culture after CMV antigen stimulation. The receptors come from a human donor in good health (CMV status not recorded). Some clones in this sample may be carry-over from other donors' samples.

This clonotype was seen at least ten times. The genes are TRBV11-2 and TRBJ2-1; 8 positions match TRBD2. The J segment lost 9 bases and the V segment lost 8 bases, leaving 9 bases of the junction unmatched. The germline V gene encodes CDR1 SGHAT and CDR2 FQNNGV. The CDR3 length is 13 residues. CDR3 nucleotide sequence: TGTGCCAGCGGGCCTGGGACTAGGGTTGAGCAGTTCTTC. It encodes CASGPGTRVEQFF.

There are a few counts of this clonotype. This chain uses TRBV6-6 with TRBJ2-7; 7 bases fit TRBD1. CDR1 is MNHNY and CDR2 is SVGAGI in the germline V gene (reference sequence). The CDR3 runs 14 residues. V lost 6 bases and J lost 3; bases outside the gene matches: 8. CDR3 region: CASSRDSGDYEQYF. The CDR3, as DNA: TGTGCCAGCAGCCGGGACAGTGGCGACTACGAGCAGTACTTC.

This clonotype was seen more than once but under ten times. The chain has TRBV20-1 and TRBJ1-2; no firm D call. V was trimmed by 0 bases and J by 8 bases, leaving 25 bases between them. Germline CDR1 is DFQATT and CDR2 is SNEGSKA (reference sequence). The CDR3 loop spans 17 amino acids. CDR3 DNA sequence: TGCAGTGCTAGAGATCAGCTGGTCCCGCCAAATGTCTGGGGCTACACCTTC. It specifies CSARDQLVPPNVWGYTF.

The chain links TRBV20-1 to TRBJ2-1, with 10 bases identical to TRBD2. CDR1 and CDR2 from the germline V gene are DFQATT and SNEGSKA (reference sequence). This CDR3 contains 18 residues. Losses at the gene ends were 5 bases for V and 4 bases for J; bases not matched to a gene: 17. The CDR3: CSAPGALGLAVPYNEQFF. The CDR3 nucleotides read TGCAGTGCTCCAGGGGCCCTTGGACTAGCGGTTCCGTACAATGAGCAGTTCTTC.

This clonotype was observed a handful of times. The chain links TRBV19 to TRBJ1-2, with a tentative D call TRBD1 (5 bases). Germline CDR1 reads LNHDA; CDR2 reads SQIVND (reference sequence). The ends were cut back, 4 bases at V and 2 bases at J, with 32 bases in the middle. The CDR3 has 21 residues. The CDR3 sequence: CASSTPRLMTGMTVRNYGYTF. CDR3 bases: TGTGCCAGTAGTACCCCCCGCCTTATGACTGGGATGACAGTGAGAAACTATGGCTACACCTTC.

There are a few counts of this clonotype. The V call is TRBV6-5, the J call TRBJ2-7; the D gene is possibly TRBD1 (5 bases). The CDR3 sequence is 15 residues long. Germline-derived CDR1 and CDR2 are MNHEY and SVGAGI. The V end lost 0 bases, the J end lost 3 bases, and 12 bases lay between the germline ends. CDR3 in amino acids: CASSYSGGAGYEQYF. The CDR3 DNA follows: TGTGCCAGCAGTTACTCTGGTGGGGCTGGCTACGAGCAGTACTTC.

A few counts support this clonotype. Possible read error: a much larger clone is one base away. The rearrangement links TRBV13 to TRBJ1-1, with D unclear. Trimming shortened V by 4 bases and J by 3 bases, and 9 bases separated the two germline ends. This CDR3 comprises 13 residues. Germline V gives CDR1 PRHDT, CDR2 FYEKMQ (reference sequence). The CDR3 DNA follows: TGTGCCAGCAGCTCAACAGAGGACACTGAAGCTTTCTTT. Encoded protein: CASSSTEDTEAFF. Variable domain in full (rest from reference TRBV13 and TRBJ1-1): AAGVIQSPRHLIKEKRETATLKCYPIPRHDTVYWYQQGPGQDPQFLISFYEKMQSDKGSIPDRFSAQQFSDYHSELNMSSLELGDSALYFCASSSTEDTEAFFGQGTRLTVV.

V gene TRBV4-1 combines with J gene TRBJ2-3, with no clear D. V was trimmed by 0 bases and J by 0 bases, leaving 25 bases between them. Per germline, CDR1 MGHRA and CDR2 YSYEKL. CDR3 size: 21 residues. Here the CDR3 reads CASSQDQPPSLEVLSTDTQYF. CDR3 in DNA: TGCGCCAGCAGCCAAGATCAACCTCCCAGTCTAGAGGTCTTGAGCACAGATACGCAGTATTTT.

This chain uses TRBV29-1 with TRBJ2-3, with D unresolved. V lost 3 bases and J 4 bases, leaving 8 bases between the germline ends. The CDR3 runs 12 residues. Per the germline V gene, CDR1 is SQVTM and CDR2 is ANQGSEA. Written as DNA, the CDR3 is TGCAGCGTTGAGAGTTGGGCAGATACGCAGTATTTT. Protein product: CSVESWADTQYF.

Many counts were recorded for this clonotype. The chain carries TRBV6-6 and TRBJ2-7, with D unresolved. The CDR3 is 12 residues long. CDR1 is MNHNY and CDR2 is SVGAGI in the germline V gene (reference sequence). Trimming removed 5 bases from V and 5 bases from J, with 10 bases in between. The CDR3 bases are TGTGCCAGCAGTCTCGACGTAAACGAGCAGTACGTC. Protein product: CASSLDVNEQYV.

V usage is TRBV7-9 and J usage is TRBJ2-1, with 7 bases fitting TRBD1. This CDR3 has 15 residues. Germline trimming cut 3 bases from V and 5 bases from J; bases unmatched to any gene: 7. The germline gives CDR1 SEHNR, CDR2 FQNEAQ (reference sequence). The CDR3 here is CASSFLSQGHNEQFF. For the CDR3, the DNA is TGTGCCAGCAGCTTCCTCTCACAGGGGCACAATGAGCAGTTCTTC.

This clonotype was counted a few times. The V call is TRBV6-5, the J call TRBJ2-1; 8 nucleotides line up with TRBD1. The CDR3 totals 12 residues. The V gene end was trimmed by 0 bases and the J gene end by 14 bases; junction bases not matched to a gene: 3. Germline CDR1 reads MNHEY; CDR2 reads SVGAGI. CDR3 region: CASSYSAGQEFF. In nucleotides, the CDR3 is TGTGCCAGCAGTTACTCTGCGGGACAGGAGTTCTTC.

The chain is built from TRBV7-9 and TRBJ2-5, with D perhaps TRBD2 (6 bases). The germline CDR1 and CDR2 sequences are SEHNR and FQNEAQ (reference sequence). CDR3 length equals 16 residues. V was pared by 5 bases and J by 5 bases, with 21 bases between. The DNA for the CDR3 is TGTGCCAGCAGCGCGAGACTAGTATCCCAGGAGGAGACCCAGTACTTC. It translates to CASSARLVSQEETQYF.